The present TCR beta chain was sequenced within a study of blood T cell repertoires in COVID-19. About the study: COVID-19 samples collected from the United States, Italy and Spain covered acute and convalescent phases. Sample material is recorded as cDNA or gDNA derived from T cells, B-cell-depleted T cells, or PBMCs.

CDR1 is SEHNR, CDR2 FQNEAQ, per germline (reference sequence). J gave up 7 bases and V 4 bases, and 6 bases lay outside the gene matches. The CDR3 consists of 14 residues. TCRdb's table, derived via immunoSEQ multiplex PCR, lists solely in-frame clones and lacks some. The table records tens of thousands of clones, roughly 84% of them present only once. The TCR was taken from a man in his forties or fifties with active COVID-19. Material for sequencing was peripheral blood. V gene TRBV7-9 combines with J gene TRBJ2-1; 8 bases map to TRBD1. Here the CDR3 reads CASSSGTGFNEQFF. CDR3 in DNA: TGTGCCAGCAGCTCCGGGACAGGTTTTAATGAGCAGTTCTTC.